This T cell receptor beta chain was documented in a study of blood T cell repertoires in COVID-19. The overall study: Researchers got acute and convalescent COVID-19 samples from the United States, Italy and Spain. From T cells, B-cell-depleted T cells, or PBMCs came the material, which was cDNA or gDNA.

Authors' processing steps: Using reference gene primer amplification, nucleated cell counts were estimated. The method was immunoSEQ multiplex PCR; TCRdb's version includes in-frame clones alone and lacks a portion of them. V, J and clone size were drawn from that table, and D and trimming were deduced from the DNA. The repertoire consists of roughly 100,000 clones, with around 88% occurring once and the leading ten covering 3.5%. The sequence derives from a human donor in a cohort sampled during active COVID-19. The sample taken for sequencing was peripheral blood.

The chain's CDR3 is CASSQDRGYNSPLHF. The CDR3 DNA sequence: TGCGCCAGCAGCCAAGATCGGGGTTATAATTCACCCCTCCACTTT. The J gene is TRBJ1-6, the V gene TRBV4-3; no reliable D call. Germline loops: CDR1 LGHNA, CDR2 YSLEER. This CDR3 spans 15 amino acids. V lost 0 bases and J lost 4, with 7 bases in between.